This TCR beta chain was sequenced during a study of human T cells and chemical hapten exposure. Background on the study: All through the roughly 24-week study, the scalp of each patient received diphenylcyclopropenone doses weekly. General study points: Significantly more large CDR3 similarity clusters arose among expanded TCRs than among controls.

Germline lookup yields CDR1 SGHNT and CDR2 YENEEA. The CDR3 loop spans 14 amino acids. The junction had 4 bases not matched to a gene; V was cut back by 5 bases and J by 7 bases. On this clonotype: What it binds is not known.

Using its own MiXCR run on the RACE reads, TCRdb lists one record per CDR3 protein. The repertoire holds fewer than 150,000 distinct CDR3 sequences, with approximately 14% as singletons. Time point described: patch test 1, 2 weeks after DPC sensitization. Treatment reported: therapeutic diphenylcyclopropenone sensitization with weekly scalp DPC. The sequenced sample was whole blood, obtained in connection with sensitization to the hapten diphenylcyclopropenone (DPC). This receptor was identified in a man aged 18-30 years with alopecia areata. Some clones in this sample may be carry-over from other donors' samples. The V and J genes are TRBV11-3 and TRBJ2-2; 10 bases agree with TRBD2. As DNA, the CDR3 is TGTGCCAGCAGCCCTAGCGGGGGCGACGGGGAGCTGTTTTTT. This translates into CASSPSGGDGELFF. Full variable domain (remainder filled in from reference TRBV11-3 and TRBJ2-2): EAGVVQSPRYKIIEKKQPVAFWCNPISGHNTLYWYLQNLGQGPELLIRYENEEAVDDSQLPKDRFSAERLKGVDSTLKIQPAELGDSAVYLCASSPSGGDGELFFGEGSRLTVL.